Listed below are T cell receptor beta chains from one sample, sequenced in a study of blood T cell repertoires in COVID-19. Here immunoSEQ multiplex PCR was the method, and the copy in TCRdb shows in-frame clones only, minus some. The sample yields about 210,000 clones, about 86% seen once. Material for sequencing was PBMCs or T cells enriched from blood (not recorded which). These receptors were collected from a woman in her thirties or forties with acute COVID-19. Both conserved end residues are trimmed from each CDR3. Fields, in order: J gene, D gene, clone size, V gene, CDR3 protein. D genes are given only for firm matches. Size is omitted from some rows. Given values are once, few, many or a class for expanded clones.

J gene: TRBJ1-1; D gene: TRBD1; clone size: once; V gene: TRBV11-3; CDR3 protein: ASSLGGQGNTEAF
J gene: TRBJ1-2; D gene: NA; clone size: NA; V gene: TRBV6-2/TRBV6-3; CDR3 protein: ASSPGDFTGVRGYT
J gene: TRBJ1-2; D gene: NA; clone size: NA; V gene: TRBV28; CDR3 protein: ASSQAPRFSDGYT
J gene: TRBJ2-3; D gene: TRBD2; clone size: NA; V gene: TRBV7-3; CDR3 protein: ASSPPAGLVY
J gene: TRBJ2-5; D gene: TRBD2; clone size: NA; V gene: TRBV7-9; CDR3 protein: ASSLGLAAEETQY
J gene: TRBJ1-2; D gene: NA; clone size: NA; V gene: TRBV28; CDR3 protein: ASSLGGGGPNYGYT
J gene: TRBJ2-1; D gene: NA; clone size: NA; V gene: TRBV24-1; CDR3 protein: ATSDPGRYNEQF
J gene: TRBJ2-5; D gene: TRBD2; clone size: once; V gene: TRBV27; CDR3 protein: ASRLAGVKTQY
J gene: TRBJ2-7; D gene: NA; clone size: once; V gene: TRBV11-3; CDR3 protein: ASSLAGESSYEQY
J gene: TRBJ2-5; D gene: NA; clone size: NA; V gene: TRBV21-1; CDR3 protein: ASSIWASGDQETQY
J gene: TRBJ2-1; D gene: TRBD1; clone size: NA; V gene: TRBV29-1; CDR3 protein: SASRDRPNEQF
J gene: TRBJ2-7; D gene: TRBD1; clone size: NA; V gene: TRBV5-1; CDR3 protein: ASSLMGQEAWVEYEQY
J gene: TRBJ2-1; D gene: TRBD2; clone size: NA; V gene: TRBV19; CDR3 protein: ASRSSGSLSYNEQF
J gene: TRBJ2-3; D gene: TRBD2; clone size: NA; V gene: TRBV7-9; CDR3 protein: ASSLWRLLAGVTDTQY
J gene: TRBJ2-7; D gene: TRBD1; clone size: NA; V gene: TRBV6-2/TRBV6-3; CDR3 protein: ASSYRSRDRDEQY
J gene: TRBJ2-3; D gene: NA; clone size: NA; V gene: TRBV2; CDR3 protein: ASVITDTQY
J gene: TRBJ2-6; D gene: NA; clone size: NA; V gene: TRBV19; CDR3 protein: ASSTQVSVSANVLT
J gene: TRBJ1-2; D gene: NA; clone size: NA; V gene: TRBV6-2/TRBV6-3; CDR3 protein: ASSPGGYGYT
J gene: TRBJ2-7; D gene: NA; clone size: NA; V gene: TRBV5-1; CDR3 protein: ASSAPGPEQY
J gene: TRBJ1-2; D gene: TRBD1; clone size: NA; V gene: TRBV6-5; CDR3 protein: ASSYSGQDYGYT
J gene: TRBJ2-3; D gene: TRBD1; clone size: NA; V gene: TRBV18; CDR3 protein: ASSTSGTGALAERTDTQY
J gene: TRBJ2-1; D gene: TRBD1; clone size: NA; V gene: TRBV9; CDR3 protein: ASSVGTGGGQGRNNEQF
J gene: TRBJ2-3; D gene: NA; clone size: NA; V gene: TRBV6-6; CDR3 protein: ASSYGREGDTQY
J gene: TRBJ1-5; D gene: TRBD1; clone size: NA; V gene: TRBV9; CDR3 protein: ASSVGTGDQPQH
J gene: TRBJ1-4; D gene: NA; clone size: NA; V gene: TRBV7-9; CDR3 protein: ASSLVSDNEKLF
J gene: TRBJ1-5; D gene: NA; clone size: NA; V gene: TRBV28; CDR3 protein: ASSLYRLIRNQPQH
J gene: TRBJ1-1; D gene: TRBD1; clone size: NA; V gene: TRBV6-5; CDR3 protein: ASRNSGGGTEAF
J gene: TRBJ2-6; D gene: TRBD1; clone size: NA; V gene: TRBV18; CDR3 protein: ASSASGTGAGANVLT
J gene: TRBJ2-7; D gene: TRBD2; clone size: NA; V gene: TRBV7-9; CDR3 protein: ASSLVGSGNSYEQY
J gene: TRBJ2-3; D gene: TRBD2; clone size: once; V gene: TRBV28; CDR3 protein: ASSHRGLAGGPVDTQY
J gene: TRBJ2-7; D gene: NA; clone size: NA; V gene: TRBV5-1; CDR3 protein: ASSQTGTYEQY
J gene: TRBJ2-5; D gene: NA; clone size: NA; V gene: TRBV24-1; CDR3 protein: ATSDYRDQETQY
J gene: TRBJ2-7; D gene: NA; clone size: NA; V gene: TRBV7-9; CDR3 protein: ASSPPSYEQY
J gene: TRBJ2-1; D gene: NA; clone size: NA; V gene: TRBV12-3/TRBV12-4; CDR3 protein: ASSLGGYNEQF
J gene: TRBJ2-5; D gene: NA; clone size: NA; V gene: TRBV19; CDR3 protein: ASSEDSKRTQY
J gene: TRBJ1-2; D gene: NA; clone size: NA; V gene: TRBV19; CDR3 protein: ASSIDRGTFYGYT
J gene: TRBJ2-3; D gene: TRBD1; clone size: NA; V gene: TRBV6-4; CDR3 protein: ASRATGSTDTQY
J gene: TRBJ1-2; D gene: TRBD1; clone size: NA; V gene: TRBV5-6; CDR3 protein: ASSPVGTGGALYGYT
J gene: TRBJ2-1; D gene: TRBD1; clone size: NA; V gene: TRBV28; CDR3 protein: ASSENRGQGNEQF
J gene: TRBJ1-1; D gene: NA; clone size: NA; V gene: TRBV25-1; CDR3 protein: ASSESGTQNTEAF
J gene: TRBJ2-4; D gene: TRBD2; clone size: once; V gene: TRBV4-2; CDR3 protein: ASSQDKGGKRDIQY
J gene: TRBJ1-3; D gene: TRBD1; clone size: NA; V gene: TRBV28; CDR3 protein: ASSPDVGDRGRGNTIY
J gene: TRBJ1-5; D gene: TRBD1; clone size: NA; V gene: TRBV27; CDR3 protein: ASRPGQGANSNQPQH
J gene: TRBJ1-3; D gene: TRBD1; clone size: NA; V gene: TRBV28; CDR3 protein: ASSLGTGYLTDTIY
J gene: TRBJ2-6; D gene: NA; clone size: NA; V gene: TRBV4-1; CDR3 protein: ASSQEGLGRSSGANVLT
J gene: TRBJ1-2; D gene: NA; clone size: NA; V gene: TRBV4-1; CDR3 protein: ASSQGLIRNYGYT
J gene: TRBJ1-1; D gene: TRBD1; clone size: NA; V gene: TRBV4-3; CDR3 protein: ASSQWRTGQGGPEAF
J gene: TRBJ1-2; D gene: NA; clone size: NA; V gene: TRBV27; CDR3 protein: ASSLPWPGYT
J gene: TRBJ1-5; D gene: NA; clone size: once; V gene: TRBV4-1; CDR3 protein: ASSQDRAGDNQPQH
J gene: TRBJ1-6; D gene: NA; clone size: NA; V gene: TRBV28; CDR3 protein: ASESPRNSPLH
J gene: TRBJ1-1; D gene: TRBD1; clone size: NA; V gene: TRBV12-5; CDR3 protein: ASGFSDRVGTEAF
J gene: TRBJ1-1; D gene: NA; clone size: NA; V gene: TRBV28; CDR3 protein: ASSLYRDTEAF
J gene: TRBJ1-6; D gene: NA; clone size: NA; V gene: TRBV27; CDR3 protein: ASSLQGYNSPLH
J gene: TRBJ2-5; D gene: NA; clone size: NA; V gene: TRBV18; CDR3 protein: ASSSTQETQY
J gene: TRBJ2-7; D gene: TRBD2; clone size: once; V gene: TRBV18; CDR3 protein: ASSPPSGSSYEQY
J gene: TRBJ2-1; D gene: TRBD2; clone size: NA; V gene: TRBV6-5; CDR3 protein: ASSYLSGSKDNEQF
J gene: TRBJ2-7; D gene: TRBD1; clone size: NA; V gene: TRBV2; CDR3 protein: ASTAGTGVPYEQY
J gene: TRBJ1-5; D gene: NA; clone size: NA; V gene: TRBV20-1; CDR3 protein: SASSDSRNQPQH